The 21 T cell receptor beta chains listed next were all sequenced from one sample in a study of cytomegalovirus exposure and HLA in healthy donors. Vbeta (60) and Jbeta (13) primers were used in the PCR. Profiled with immunoSEQ multiplex PCR; TCRdb holds only in-frame clones, not every one. This sample has roughly 120,000 clones, with just under 75% found just once. Sequenced sample: PBMCs. Receptors were obtained from a man aged 40-55 years in good health and CMV-seropositive.

This clone was detected only once. The rearrangement links TRBV19 to TRBJ2-5, with D perhaps matching TRBD2 (6 bases). Germline assignment: CDR1 LNHDA and CDR2 SQIVND (reference sequence). The CDR3 length is 15 residues. Trimming removed 3 bases at V and 5 bases at J, with 16 bases between. CDR3 sequence reads: CASSMRGGAGETQYF. The CDR3 nucleotides are TGTGCCAGTAGTATGAGAGGAGGGGCCGGGGAGACCCAGTACTTC.

The rearrangement joins TRBV7-2 to TRBJ2-7, with TRBD1 matching 9 bases. This CDR3 has 15 amino acids. V shed 4 bases and J 3 bases; nucleotides not matched to a gene: 7. Germline CDR1 SGHTA, CDR2 FQGNSA. Here the CDR3 DNA reads TGTGCCAGCAGCTCGGGGACAGGGACCTACTACGAGCAGTACTTC. This sequence encodes CASSSGTGTYYEQYF.

The genes are TRBV7-9 and TRBJ2-7; 7 bases map to TRBD1. CDR1 and CDR2 (germline): SEHNR, FQNEAQ (reference sequence). This CDR3 spans 13 amino acids. Trimming removed 5 bases from V and 3 bases from J; junction bases left unmatched: 4. CDR3 residues: CASSPDRNYEQYF. For the CDR3, the DNA is TGTGCCAGCAGCCCGGACAGGAACTACGAGCAGTACTTC.

The chain combines TRBV2 with TRBJ2-4; D may be TRBD2 (5 bases). Deletions cut 8 bases from V and 4 bases from J, with 21 bases between. CDR1 is SNHLY and CDR2 is FYNNEI in the germline V gene. This CDR3 spans 16 amino acids. The CDR3 DNA reads as TGTGCCAGCCCCGCAGTGAGGGAAGGAGAAAAAAACATTCAGTACTTC. Amino acid sequence: CASPAVREGEKNIQYF.

V usage is TRBV5-1 and J usage is TRBJ1-5; D unclear. The CDR3 is made up of 15 amino acids. V was trimmed by 0 bases and J by 0 bases, leaving 7 bases between them. CDR1 is SGHRS and CDR2 is YFSETQ in the germline V gene. This CDR3 reads CASSLGHNSNQPQHF. DNA of the CDR3: TGCGCCAGCAGCTTGGGCCACAATAGCAATCAGCCCCAGCATTTT.

The rearrangement uses TRBV6-4 and TRBJ1-2; 8 bases fit TRBD1. Germline CDR1 and CDR2: MRHNA and SNTAGT. With 1 base clipped from V and 6 bases from J, the junction kept 4 bases outside the gene matches. CDR3 length: 14 amino acids. The DNA of the CDR3 is TGTGCCAGCAGTGACTATACAGGGGGGAATGGCTACACCTTC. Translation gives CASSDYTGGNGYTF.

The chain combines TRBV2 with TRBJ2-5, with a possible D match to TRBD1 (5 bases). V was cut by 6 bases and J by 4 bases, with 12 bases left in between. Germline-derived CDR1 and CDR2 are SNHLY and FYNNEI. This CDR3 is built from 13 residues. This CDR3 is CASRAGWGETQYF. The DNA of the CDR3 is TGTGCCAGCAGGGCAGGGTGGGGAGAGACCCAGTACTTC.

V gene TRBV28 combines with J gene TRBJ2-7; 11 nucleotides line up with TRBD2. The germline V gene has CDR1 MDHEN and CDR2 SYDVKM. Unmatched junction bases numbered 2, after V lost 3 bases and J lost 4 bases. The length of the CDR3 is 14 residues. CDR3 sequence reads: CASSLASGRYEQYF. The CDR3 nucleotides read TGTGCCAGCAGTTTGGCTAGCGGGAGGTACGAGCAGTACTTC.

This clone showed up just once. The chain has TRBV9 and TRBJ1-5; a possible D gene is TRBD1 (6 bases). Germline lookup yields CDR1 SGDLS and CDR2 YYNGEE. This CDR3 comprises 20 residues. V shed 1 base and J shed 1 base, with 24 bases lying between them. CDR3 bases: TGTGCCAGCAGCGTACGCTACCGTCACAGGGAAGCGGAAAGCAATCAGCCCCAGCATTTT. Amino acid sequence: CASSVRYRHREAESNQPQHF. The whole variable domain, filled in from reference TRBV9 and TRBJ1-5, reads DSGVTQTPKHLITATGQRVTLRCSPRSGDLSVYWYQQSLDQGLQFLIQYYNGEERAKGNILERFSAQQFPDLHSELNLSSLELGDSALYFCASSVRYRHREAESNQPQHFGDGTRLSIL.

This clone turned up a few times. The chain joins TRBV28 to TRBJ1-4, with D uncertain. Trimming cost V 8 bases and J 3 bases, with 7 bases left between them. This CDR3 has 12 amino acids. From germline, CDR1 is MDHEN and CDR2 SYDVKM. The CDR3 DNA reads TGTGCCAGCGCACGGGCTAATGAAAAACTGTTTTTT. Amino acids: CASARANEKLFF.

V gene TRBV9 combines with J gene TRBJ2-1; D not resolved. This CDR3 spans 13 amino acids. Germline lookup yields CDR1 SGDLS and CDR2 YYNGEE. V lost 0 bases to trimming and J lost 2 bases, with 3 bases between them. The CDR3 protein is CASSVGAYNEQFF. DNA of the CDR3: TGTGCCAGCAGCGTAGGAGCCTACAATGAGCAGTTCTTC.

This chain uses TRBV30 with TRBJ1-1, with TRBD1 identical over 12 bases. The junction had 4 bases not matched to a gene; V was cut back by 2 bases and J by 3 bases. The CDR3 is 15 amino acids. The germline CDR1 and CDR2 sequences are GTSNPN and SVGIG (reference sequence). The CDR3 reads CAWSRGQGAYTEAFF. CDR3 in DNA: TGTGCCTGGAGTCGGGGACAGGGGGCTTACACTGAAGCTTTCTTT.

The chain carries TRBV29-1 and TRBJ1-1; D gene uncertain. Germline lookup yields CDR1 SQVTM and CDR2 ANQGSEA. V lost 1 base, J lost 1 base, and 4 bases lay in between. This CDR3 comprises 12 residues. CDR3 sequence: CSVEGRNTEAFF. CDR3 nucleotides: TGCAGCGTTGAAGGGAGGAACACTGAAGCTTTCTTT. Full variable domain (remainder filled in from reference TRBV29-1 and TRBJ1-1): SAVISQKPSRDICQRGTSLTIQCQVDSQVTMMFWYRQQPGQSLTLIATANQGSEATYESGFVIDKFPISRPNLTFSTLTVSNMSPEDSSIYLCSVEGRNTEAFFGQGTRLTVV.

The chain uses TRBV11-2 and TRBJ2-1; TRBD2 is a possible D gene (6 bases). V was cut by 4 bases and J by 0 bases, with 10 bases left in between. Germline CDR1 and CDR2: SGHAT and FQNNGV. CDR3 size: 15 residues. The CDR3 loop reads CASSSLGSSYNEQFF. Here the CDR3 DNA reads TGTGCCAGCAGCTCGCTCGGGAGCTCCTACAATGAGCAGTTCTTC.

In its sample, this clone was seen a few times. This chain joins TRBV5-1 and TRBJ2-3, with no clear D. CDR1 and CDR2 from the germline V gene are SGHRS and YFSETQ. Trimming pared 4 bases from V and 2 bases from J, leaving 5 bases between. There are 12 residues in the CDR3. The CDR3 loop is CASSLYTDTQYF. CDR3 sequence (DNA): TGCGCCAGCAGCCTTTACACAGATACGCAGTATTTT.

This sequence joins TRBV5-1 and TRBJ1-2; 11 bases fit TRBD1. The V segment lost 4 bases and the J segment 6 bases; nucleotides outside the gene matches: 8. In germline, CDR1 is SGHRS, CDR2 YFSETQ. The CDR3 is made up of 15 amino acids. The CDR3 loop reads CASSRNGQGADGYTF. CDR3 nucleotide sequence: TGCGCCAGCAGCAGGAACGGACAGGGGGCCGATGGCTACACCTTC.

The chain links TRBV6-6 to TRBJ1-1, with D unclear. Germline CDR1 reads MNHNY; CDR2 reads SVGAGI (reference sequence). This CDR3 region has 12 residues. The V gene lost 1 base and the J gene lost 6 bases, with 6 bases spanning the gap. The CDR3 nucleotides read TGTGCCAGCAGTTACTTGGGCTCTGAAGCTTTCTTT. It encodes CASSYLGSEAFF.

The table lists this clone with a few counts. The chain recombines TRBV27 with TRBJ1-1; D perhaps matches TRBD1 (5 bases). Trimming took off 5 bases at V and 1 base at J, with 8 bases between the two ends. This CDR3 has 13 residues. Germline V gene lookup returns CDR1 MNHEY and CDR2 SMNVEV (reference sequence). The CDR3 DNA reads TGTGCCAGCAGTAGGGGCCGGAACACTGAAGCTTTCTTT. This gives the protein CASSRGRNTEAFF.

V gene TRBV27 combines with J gene TRBJ1-2; 7 bases map to TRBD1. V gave up 8 bases and J gave up 4 bases; unmatched junction bases: 7. Germline V gene data show CDR1 as MNHEY and CDR2 as SMNVEV (reference sequence). This CDR3 is 13 amino acids long. The CDR3 protein is CASGTGVLYGYTF. In DNA form, the CDR3 reads TGTGCCAGCGGCACAGGGGTCCTCTATGGCTACACCTTC.

The chain links TRBV7-2 to TRBJ1-1, with D tentatively TRBD1 (6 bases). The V and J ends lost 8 bases and 0 bases respectively, with 13 bases between them. This CDR3 comprises 14 residues. Per germline, CDR1 SGHTA and CDR2 FQGNSA. CDR3 in DNA: TGTGCCAGCCGGAGACAGGACATGAACACTGAAGCTTTCTTT. The encoded protein is CASRRQDMNTEAFF.

V and J are TRBV5-1 and TRBJ2-3, with a possible D match to TRBD1 (6 bases). Germline lookup yields CDR1 SGHRS and CDR2 YFSETQ. The CDR3 loop spans 14 amino acids. V shed 4 bases and J shed 0 bases, with 9 bases lying between them. The CDR3 region is CASSPDSSTDTQYF. For the CDR3, the DNA is TGCGCCAGCAGCCCGGACAGTAGCACAGATACGCAGTATTTT.